This T cell receptor beta chain was sequenced in a study of shared T cell receptors in the human thymus. TCRdb keeps only in-frame clones here, not all; method: immunoSEQ multiplex PCR. The profile shows under 450,000 clones, 95% of them singletons. With V trimmed by 4 bases and J by 10 bases, 13 bases remained unmatched. Per the germline V gene, CDR1 is SGHNT and CDR2 is YYREEE (reference sequence). The CDR3 sequence is 16 residues long. The V gene is TRBV5-4, the J gene TRBJ2-1, with TRBD2 matching over 11 bases. The sample was thymocytes. This sequence originates from a human donor. The CDR3 protein is CASSAGTSGRSWEQFF. The CDR3 coding sequence is TGTGCCAGCAGCGCCGGGACTAGCGGTAGGTCGTGGGAGCAGTTCTTC.